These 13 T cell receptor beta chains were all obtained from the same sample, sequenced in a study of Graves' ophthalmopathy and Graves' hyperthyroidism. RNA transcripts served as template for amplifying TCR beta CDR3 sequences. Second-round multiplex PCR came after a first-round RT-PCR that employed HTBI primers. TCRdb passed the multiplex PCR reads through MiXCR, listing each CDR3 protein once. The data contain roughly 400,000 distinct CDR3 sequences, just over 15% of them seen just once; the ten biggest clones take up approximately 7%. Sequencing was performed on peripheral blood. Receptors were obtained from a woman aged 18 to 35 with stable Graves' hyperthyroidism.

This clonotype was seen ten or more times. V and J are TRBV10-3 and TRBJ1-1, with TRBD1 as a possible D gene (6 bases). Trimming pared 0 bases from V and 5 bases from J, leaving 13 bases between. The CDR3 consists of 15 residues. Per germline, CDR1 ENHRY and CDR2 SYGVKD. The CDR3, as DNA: TGTGCCATCAGTGAGTCGATACAGGGAGGAACTGAAGCTTTCTTT. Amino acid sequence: CAISESIQGGTEAFF.

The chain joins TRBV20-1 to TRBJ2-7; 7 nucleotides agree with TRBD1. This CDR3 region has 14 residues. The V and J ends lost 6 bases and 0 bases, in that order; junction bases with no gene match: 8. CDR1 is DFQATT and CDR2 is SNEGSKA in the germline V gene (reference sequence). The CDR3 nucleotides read TGCAGTGCCCCGACAGGGCTTAGCTCCTACGAGCAGTACTTC. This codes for CSAPTGLSSYEQYF.

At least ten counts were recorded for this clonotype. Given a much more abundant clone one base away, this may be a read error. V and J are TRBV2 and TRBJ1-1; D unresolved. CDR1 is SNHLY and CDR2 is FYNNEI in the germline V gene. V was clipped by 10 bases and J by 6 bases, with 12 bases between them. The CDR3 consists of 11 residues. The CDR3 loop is CAILEVSEAFF. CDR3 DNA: TGTGCCATCCTGGAGGTGTCTGAAGCTTTCTTT.

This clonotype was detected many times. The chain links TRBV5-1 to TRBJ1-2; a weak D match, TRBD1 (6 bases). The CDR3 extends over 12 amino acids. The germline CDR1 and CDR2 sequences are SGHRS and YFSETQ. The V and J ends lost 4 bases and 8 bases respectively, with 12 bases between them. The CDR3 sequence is CASSPNREGYTF. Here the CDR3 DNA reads TGCGCCAGCAGCCCTAACAGGGAGGGCTACACCTTC.

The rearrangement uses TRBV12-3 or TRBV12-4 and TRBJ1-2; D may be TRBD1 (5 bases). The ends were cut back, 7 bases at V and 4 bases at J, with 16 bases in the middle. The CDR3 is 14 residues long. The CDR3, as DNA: TGTGCCAGCAACCGCGGACACGGGGCCTATGGCTACACCTTC. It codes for CASNRGHGAYGYTF.

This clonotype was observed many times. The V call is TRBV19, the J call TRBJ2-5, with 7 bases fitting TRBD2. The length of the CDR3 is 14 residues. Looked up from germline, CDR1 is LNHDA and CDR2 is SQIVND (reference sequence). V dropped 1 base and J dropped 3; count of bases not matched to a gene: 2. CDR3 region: CASSIGLAEETQYF. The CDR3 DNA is TGTGCCAGTAGTATAGGTCTAGCGGAAGAGACCCAGTACTTC.

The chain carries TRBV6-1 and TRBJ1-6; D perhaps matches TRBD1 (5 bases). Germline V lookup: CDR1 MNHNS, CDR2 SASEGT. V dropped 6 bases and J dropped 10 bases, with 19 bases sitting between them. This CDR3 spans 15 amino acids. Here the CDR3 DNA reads TGTGCCAGCAGCGCCGGCGACAGTTTTCGATCACCCCTCCACTTT. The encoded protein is CASSAGDSFRSPLHF.

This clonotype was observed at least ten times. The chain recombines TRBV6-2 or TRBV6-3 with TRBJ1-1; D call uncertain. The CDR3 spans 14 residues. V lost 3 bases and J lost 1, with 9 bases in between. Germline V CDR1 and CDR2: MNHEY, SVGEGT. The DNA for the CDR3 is TGTGCCAGCAGTTATTTCCGAAAGAACACTGAAGCTTTCTTT. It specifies CASSYFRKNTEAFF.

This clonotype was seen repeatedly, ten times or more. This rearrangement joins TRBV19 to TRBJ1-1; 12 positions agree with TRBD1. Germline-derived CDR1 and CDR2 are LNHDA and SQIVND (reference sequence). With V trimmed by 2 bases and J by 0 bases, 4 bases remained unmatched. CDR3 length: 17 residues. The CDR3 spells CASSITGTGGMNTEAFF. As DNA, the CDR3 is TGTGCCAGTAGTATAACCGGGACAGGGGGCATGAACACTGAAGCTTTCTTT.

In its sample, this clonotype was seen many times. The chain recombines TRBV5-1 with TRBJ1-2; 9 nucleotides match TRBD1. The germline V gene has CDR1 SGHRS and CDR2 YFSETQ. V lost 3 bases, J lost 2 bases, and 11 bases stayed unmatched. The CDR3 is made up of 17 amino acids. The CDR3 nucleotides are TGCGCCAGCAGCTCTCGTCCCGGGACAGGGACCAACTATGGCTACACCTTC. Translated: CASSSRPGTGTNYGYTF.

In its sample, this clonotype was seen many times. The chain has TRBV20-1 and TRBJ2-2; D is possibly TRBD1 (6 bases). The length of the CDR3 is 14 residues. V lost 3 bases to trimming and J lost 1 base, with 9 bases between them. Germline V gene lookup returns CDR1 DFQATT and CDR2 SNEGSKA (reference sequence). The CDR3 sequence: CSASDRRNTGELFF. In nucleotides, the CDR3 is TGCAGTGCTAGTGACAGGCGGAACACCGGGGAGCTGTTTTTT.

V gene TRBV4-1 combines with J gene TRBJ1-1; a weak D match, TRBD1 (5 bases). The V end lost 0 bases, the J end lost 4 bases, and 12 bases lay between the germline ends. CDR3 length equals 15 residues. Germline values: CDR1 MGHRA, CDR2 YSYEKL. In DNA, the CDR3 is TGCGCCAGCAGCCAAGAGGGAGCGGGGGGCACTGAAGCTTTCTTT. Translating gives CASSQEGAGGTEAFF.

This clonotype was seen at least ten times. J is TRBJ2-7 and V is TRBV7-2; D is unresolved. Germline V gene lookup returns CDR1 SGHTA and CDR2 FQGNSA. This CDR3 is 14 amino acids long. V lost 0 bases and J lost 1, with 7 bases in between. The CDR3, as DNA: TGTGCCAGCAGCTTAGCCGCCAGATCCTACGAGCAGTACTTC. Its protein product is CASSLAARSYEQYF.